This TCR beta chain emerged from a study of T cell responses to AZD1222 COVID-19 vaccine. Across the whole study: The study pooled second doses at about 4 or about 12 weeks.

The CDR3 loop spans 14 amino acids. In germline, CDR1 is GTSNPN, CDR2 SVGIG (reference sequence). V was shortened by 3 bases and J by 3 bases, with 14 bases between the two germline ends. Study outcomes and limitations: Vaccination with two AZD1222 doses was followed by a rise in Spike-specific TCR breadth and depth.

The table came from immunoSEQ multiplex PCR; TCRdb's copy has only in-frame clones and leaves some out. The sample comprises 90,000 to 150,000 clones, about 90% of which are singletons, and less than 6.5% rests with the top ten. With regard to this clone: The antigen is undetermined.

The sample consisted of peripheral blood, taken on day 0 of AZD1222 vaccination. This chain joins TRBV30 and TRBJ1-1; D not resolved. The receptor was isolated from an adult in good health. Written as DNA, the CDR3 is TGTGCCTGGAGGGCCCCGGGATCCCACACTGAAGCTTTCTTT. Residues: CAWRAPGSHTEAFF.